This is a list of T cell receptor beta chains from one sample in a study of technical replicates of blood from a few donors. Data came from immunoSEQ multiplex PCR; TCRdb stores just in-frame clones and leaves some out. The sample has tens of thousands of clones; 85% to 95% are singletons. Source material: T cells isolated from PBMCs. The receptors were gathered from a human donor in good health. The CDR3 runs from the conserved cysteine through the conserved F or W. The D gene is left open where the match is weak. Some rows mark clone size as missing; the rest say once, few, many or name a class of expanded clone.

>TRBJ2-1|-|-|TRBV14
CASSSREWVGYNEQFF
TGTGCCAGCAGCTCCAGGGAATGGGTAGGCTACAATGAGCAGTTCTTC
>TRBJ1-2|-|TRBD1|TRBV5-1
CASSGTTGGAGYTF
TGCGCCAGCAGCGGGACAACAGGGGGCGCCGGCTACACCTTC
>TRBJ1-5|-|TRBD1|TRBV7-3
CASSLGTGTDQPQHF
TGTGCCAGCAGCTTAGGGACAGGCACTGATCAGCCCCAGCATTTT
>TRBJ1-4|-|-|TRBV19
CASSLERGRREKLFF
TGTGCCAGTAGTCTTGAGCGGGGTCGACGCGAAAAACTGTTTTTT
>TRBJ1-3|once|-|TRBV6-5
CASRTGTGNTIYF
TGTGCCAGCAGAACAGGGACTGGAAACACCATATATTTT
>TRBJ1-5|-|-|TRBV7-2
CASSLDRLEPQHF
TGTGCCAGCAGCTTAGACAGGCTGGAGCCCCAGCATTTT
>TRBJ1-2|-|-|TRBV7-2
CASSLEPRGIYGYTF
TGTGCCAGCAGCTTAGAGCCCAGGGGAATCTATGGCTACACCTTC
>TRBJ2-1|-|TRBD1|TRBV11-3
CASSSRPGQEYNEQFF
TGTGCCAGCAGCTCTCGTCCGGGACAGGAATACAATGAGCAGTTCTTC
>TRBJ2-5|-|TRBD2|TRBV5-1
CASSLPSGSSLETQYF
TGCGCCAGCAGCTTGCCTAGCGGGAGTAGTTTGGAGACCCAGTACTTC
>TRBJ2-1|-|TRBD2|TRBV27
CASSSLGGGDNEQFF
TGTGCCAGCAGTTCCTTGGGGGGAGGGGACAATGAGCAGTTCTTC
>TRBJ2-6|-|TRBD1|TRBV29-1
CSVGAGGSFSGANVLTF
TGCAGCGTTGGGGCAGGGGGTTCCTTCTCTGGGGCCAACGTCCTGACTTTC
>TRBJ1-5|-|-|TRBV29-1
CSVDYGNQPQHF
TGCAGCGTTGATTATGGCAATCAGCCCCAGCATTTT
>TRBJ2-3|-|TRBD2|TRBV11-2
CASSPFSGDTDTQYF
TGTGCCAGCAGCCCATTTAGCGGGGACACAGATACGCAGTATTTT
>TRBJ2-2|once|-|TRBV2
CASNGHLNTGELFF
TGTGCCAGCAATGGACACCTAAACACCGGGGAGCTGTTTTTT
>TRBJ2-7|-|TRBD1|TRBV10-3
CAISGTGEAYEQYF
TGTGCCATCAGTGGGACAGGGGAAGCCTACGAGCAGTACTTC
>TRBJ2-5|-|-|TRBV13
CASSQIETQYF
TGTGCCAGCAGCCAAATAGAGACCCAGTACTTC
>TRBJ2-1|-|TRBD2|TRBV6-1
CASKEASGNNEQFF
TGTGCCAGCAAGGAGGCTAGCGGGAATAATGAGCAGTTCTTC
>TRBJ1-4|-|TRBD1|TRBV14
CASSQVAGQGVQFATNEKLFF
TGTGCCAGCAGCCAAGTGGCAGGACAGGGGGTGCAATTCGCAACTAATGAAAAACTGTTTTTT
>TRBJ1-2|-|-|TRBV6-1
CASSSTGYGYTF
TGTGCCAGCAGTAGCACAGGGTATGGCTACACCTTC
>TRBJ2-7|-|TRBD2|TRBV5-4
CASSLGGLAGAYEQYF
TGTGCCAGCAGCTTGGGGGGACTAGCGGGGGCCTACGAGCAGTACTTC
>TRBJ2-1|-|-|TRBV19
CASSIQRVGEQFF
TGTGCCAGTAGTATCCAGAGGGTTGGGGAGCAGTTCTTC
>TRBJ2-5|-|TRBD1|TRBV30
CAWSVGMAGGRETQYF
TGTGCCTGGAGTGTTGGAATGGCAGGGGGCAGGGAGACCCAGTACTTC
>TRBJ2-5|-|TRBD1|TRBV7-2
CASSMTPGQEKTQYF
TGTGCCAGCAGCATGACTCCGGGACAGGAAAAGACCCAGTACTTC
>TRBJ1-4|-|-|TRBV5-1
CASRQAANEKLFF
TGCGCCAGCAGGCAGGCAGCAAATGAAAAACTGTTTTTT
>TRBJ1-1|-|-|TRBV28
CASTAAAGRERGSEAFF
TGTGCCAGCACGGCCGCGGCAGGGAGGGAGCGAGGTAGTGAAGCTTTCTTT
>TRBJ1-4|-|-|TRBV2
CASSPIGGSNEKLFF
TGTGCCAGCAGCCCGATTGGGGGGTCTAATGAAAAACTGTTTTTT
>TRBJ1-1|few|TRBD1|TRBV5-1
CASSSGQGNTEAFF
TGCGCCAGCAGCTCGGGACAGGGGAACACTGAAGCTTTCTTT
>TRBJ1-4|-|TRBD1|TRBV29-1
CSAHRGRELFF
TGCAGCGCCCACAGGGGGCGGGAACTGTTTTTT
>TRBJ2-3|-|TRBD2|TRBV4-2
CASSQGRESDTQYF
TGTGCCAGCAGCCAAGGGCGGGAGTCAGATACGCAGTATTTT
>TRBJ1-1|-|-|TRBV29-1
CSVVSWALNTEAFF
TGCAGCGTTGTCTCTTGGGCCCTGAACACTGAAGCTTTCTTT
>TRBJ2-5|-|TRBD1|TRBV5-4
CASSLLKGAEIETQYF
TGTGCCAGCAGCTTGTTGAAGGGGGCTGAAATTGAGACCCAGTACTTC
>TRBJ2-7|-|-|TRBV5-1
CASSTAASDEQYF
TGCGCCAGCAGCACGGCGGCCTCGGACGAGCAGTACTTC
>TRBJ1-1|-|-|TRBV5-8
CASSSKGVLGAFF
TGTGCCAGCAGCTCGAAAGGGGTGCTCGGAGCTTTCTTT
>TRBJ1-5|-|-|TRBV28
CASTERGGLGPQHF
TGTGCCAGCACTGAAAGGGGAGGATTGGGGCCCCAGCATTTT
>TRBJ2-7|-|-|TRBV11-3
CASSVPGAYEQYF
TGTGCCAGCAGCGTCCCTGGAGCCTACGAGCAGTACTTC
>TRBJ1-6|-|-|TRBV4-2
CASSQAPENSPLHF
TGTGCCAGCAGCCAAGCCCCAGAAAACTCACCCCTCCACTTT
>TRBJ2-7|few|TRBD1|TRBV27
CASTKQGTSYEQYF
TGTGCCAGCACTAAACAGGGGACGTCCTACGAGCAGTACTTC
>TRBJ2-3|-|TRBD1|TRBV25-1
CASSELRGRGTDTQYF
TGTGCCAGCAGTGAATTGAGGGGGCGCGGTACAGATACGCAGTATTTT
>TRBJ1-4|once|TRBD1|TRBV5-1
CASSIPGQGEAVHGEKLFF
TGCGCCAGCAGCATACCGGGACAGGGGGAGGCGGTTCATGGTGAAAAACTGTTTTTT
>TRBJ2-7|-|-|TRBV11-2
CASSFRGLGSYEQYF
TGTGCCAGCAGCTTTCGGGGGTTGGGATCCTACGAGCAGTACTTC
>TRBJ2-2|once|-|TRBV5-1
CASSWIRQSLTGELFF
TGCGCCAGCAGCTGGATCCGACAGAGCTTGACCGGGGAGCTGTTTTTT
>TRBJ2-7|-|-|TRBV18
CASSPRTRPVVLGNEQYF
TGTGCCAGCTCACCTCGAACTCGACCTGTAGTCCTCGGGAACGAGCAGTACTTC
>TRBJ2-2|-|-|TRBV9
CASSVRSGVTGELFF
TGTGCCAGCAGCGTACGGTCAGGGGTGACCGGGGAGCTGTTTTTT
>TRBJ2-7|-|-|TRBV11-3
CASSLEPGYEQYF
TGTGCCAGCAGCTTAGAACCAGGTTACGAGCAGTACTTC
>TRBJ2-7|-|-|TRBV28
CASSRLAGEPYEQYF
TGTGCCAGCAGTCGTCTTGCAGGGGAACCCTACGAGCAGTACTTC
>TRBJ2-7|-|-|TRBV10-3
CAISDSSYEQYF
TGTGCCATCAGTGACAGCTCCTACGAGCAGTACTTC
>TRBJ2-3|-|TRBD2|TRBV30
CAWSSLAGVTQYF
TGTGCCTGGAGTAGTCTAGCGGGGGTTACGCAGTATTTT
>TRBJ2-5|-|-|TRBV30
CAWRRRGETQYF
TGTGCCTGGAGGAGAAGAGGGGAGACCCAGTACTTC
>TRBJ2-7|-|TRBD1|TRBV29-1
CSVEQGASSYEQYF
TGCAGCGTTGAACAGGGGGCGAGCTCCTACGAGCAGTACTTC
>TRBJ2-1|-|TRBD2|TRBV9
CASSAPYGTSANNEQFF
TGTGCCAGCAGCGCACCATACGGGACTAGCGCCAACAATGAGCAGTTCTTC
>TRBJ2-7|-|TRBD2|TRBV4-1
CASSRGGFLAGGLYEQYF
TGCGCCAGCAGCCGAGGGGGCTTCCTAGCGGGAGGTCTCTACGAGCAGTACTTC
>TRBJ2-7|-|TRBD2|TRBV27
CASSPLSGGSGEQYF
TGTGCCAGCAGTCCCCTGTCCGGCGGGAGTGGCGAGCAGTACTTC
>TRBJ1-2|-|-|TRBV6-5
CASSTPGSGYTF
TGTGCCAGCAGTACCCCGGGGAGCGGCTACACCTTC
>TRBJ2-5|-|TRBD1|TRBV6-1
CASSEFIQGAAEETQYF
TGTGCCAGCAGTGAGTTTATACAGGGGGCTGCAGAAGAGACCCAGTACTTC
>TRBJ2-3|-|-|TRBV5-4
CASSFKGGTDTQYF
TGTGCCAGCAGCTTTAAGGGGGGGACAGATACGCAGTATTTT
>TRBJ1-3|-|-|TRBV6-4
CASSDTIGGGRANSGNTIYF
TGTGCCAGCAGTGACACGATAGGAGGAGGGCGCGCTAACTCTGGAAACACCATATATTTT
>TRBJ1-2|-|-|TRBV5-6
CASSLVAADDYGYTF
TGTGCCAGCAGCTTGGTCGCGGCAGACGACTATGGCTACACCTTC
>TRBJ2-7|-|-|TRBV13
CASRLRGSSYEQYF
TGTGCCAGCAGGCTCCGGGGGAGCTCCTACGAGCAGTACTTC
>TRBJ1-2|-|-|TRBV28
CASSSPATEGGYTF
TGTGCCAGCAGTTCCCCGGCGACGGAGGGTGGCTACACCTTC
>TRBJ1-5|-|-|TRBV6-8
CASSLRTVQPQHF
TGTGCCAGCAGTTTAAGGACTGTTCAGCCCCAGCATTTT